This entry lists 11 T cell receptor beta chains sequenced from one sample in a study of control samples from healthy donors and cancer patients. The repertoire was sequenced with immunoSEQ multiplex PCR; TCRdb's copy has only in-frame clones and lacks some. The table includes tens of thousands of clones, under 95% detected once. The sample was PBMCs. Receptors were obtained from a woman aged 40 to 50 with lung cancer.

The chain links TRBV6-5 to TRBJ1-2; 8 bases agree with TRBD1. V shed 6 bases and J 3 bases; nucleotides not matched to a gene: 6. Germline loops: CDR1 MNHEY, CDR2 SVGAGI. CDR3 length: 14 residues. As DNA, the CDR3 is TGTGCCAGCAGGCCAGGGGGCGCTTACTATGGCTACACCTTC. Translating gives CASRPGGAYYGYTF.

The chain is built from TRBV19 and TRBJ1-3, with D perhaps matching TRBD1 (6 bases). The V gene's germline CDR1 is LNHDA and CDR2 SQIVND (reference sequence). The CDR3 contains 16 residues. Between the trimmed V and J ends, which lost 5 bases and 0 bases, there was a span of 14 bases. The CDR3 DNA reads TGTGCCAGTAGTTTCCTAACAGGGAGCTCTGGAAACACCATATATTTT. This encodes CASSFLTGSSGNTIYF.

The chain has TRBV28 and TRBJ1-6, with a weak D call TRBD1 (6 bases). This CDR3 is built from 15 residues. Germline values: CDR1 MDHEN, CDR2 SYDVKM. V was shortened by 7 bases and J by 3 bases, with 13 bases between the two germline ends. The CDR3 region is CASNPGEVYNSPLHF. As DNA, the CDR3 is TGTGCCAGCAACCCAGGGGAAGTCTATAATTCACCCCTCCACTTT.

A single count supports this clone. V and J are TRBV7-8 and TRBJ2-3, with TRBD2 identical over 14 bases. Germline trimming cut 5 bases from V and 6 bases from J; bases unmatched to any gene: 7. In germline, CDR1 is SGHVS, CDR2 FQNEAQ. The CDR3 length is 16 residues. CDR3 nucleotides: TGTGCCAGCAGCATGGGGACTAGCGGGGGATTGGATACGCAGTATTTT. Translating gives CASSMGTSGGLDTQYF.

The chain has TRBV28 and TRBJ1-2, with unresolved D. Germline loops: CDR1 MDHEN, CDR2 SYDVKM. This CDR3 comprises 13 residues. V gave up 5 bases and J gave up 7 bases, with 14 bases separating them. The CDR3 DNA reads TGTGCCAGCAGTAGGTTAGGGTCGGGTGGCTACACCTTC. Amino acid sequence: CASSRLGSGGYTF.

The rearrangement links TRBV2 to TRBJ2-1, with D possibly matching TRBD2 (5 bases). The germline V and J ends were trimmed by 9 bases and 2 bases, with 11 bases remaining between them. Germline-derived CDR1 and CDR2 are SNHLY and FYNNEI. This CDR3 comprises 13 residues. In DNA, the CDR3 is TGTGCCAGTAGACTACTCCCCTACAATGAGCAGTTCTTC. Protein product: CASRLLPYNEQFF.

This chain connects TRBV28 to TRBJ2-7, with 11 bases fitting TRBD2. Germline CDR1 MDHEN, CDR2 SYDVKM. V gave up 6 bases and J gave up 3 bases; unmatched junction bases: 7. CDR3 size: 15 residues. The CDR3 nucleotides read TGTGCCAGCAGGCCGACTAGCGGGGCCGTCTACGAGCAGTACTTC. It is translated as CASRPTSGAVYEQYF.

This clone was observed once. The chain recombines TRBV29-1 with TRBJ2-2; D unresolved. The CDR3 sequence is 14 residues long. Trimming cost V 6 bases and J 7 bases, with 18 bases left between them. CDR1 is SQVTM and CDR2 is ANQGSEA in the germline V gene. CDR3 in DNA: TGCAGCGTGAGGATTGTTAGGGCGGACGGGGAGCTGTTTTTT. This gives the protein CSVRIVRADGELFF.

The chain employs TRBV10-3 and TRBJ1-5; TRBD1 matches 8 bases. The CDR3 extends over 15 amino acids. The germline gives CDR1 ENHRY, CDR2 SYGVKD. V shed 10 bases, J shed 4 bases, and the junction held 12 bases outside the gene matches. CDR3 in amino acids: CATRDGTGPNQPQHF. CDR3 bases: TGTGCCACCCGAGACGGGACAGGACCTAATCAGCCCCAGCATTTT.

V usage is TRBV6-6 and J usage is TRBJ1-1, with D perhaps TRBD1 (6 bases). The germline V gene encodes CDR1 MNHNY and CDR2 SVGAGI (reference sequence). This CDR3 contains 14 residues. Trimming took 4 bases from V and 1 from J, leaving 10 bases between them. The CDR3 DNA is TGTGCCAGCAGTTCCGGGACATGGAACACTGAAGCTTTCTTT. This translates into CASSSGTWNTEAFF.

This chain links TRBV7-9 with TRBJ1-1, with a possible D match to TRBD1 (5 bases). The CDR3 runs 14 residues. Deletions cut 5 bases from V and 1 base from J, with 11 bases between. CDR1 and CDR2 (germline): SEHNR, FQNEAQ (reference sequence). The CDR3 loop reads CASSEKDTNTEAFF. The CDR3 nucleotides are TGTGCCAGCAGCGAAAAGGACACGAACACTGAAGCTTTCTTT.